This T cell receptor (beta chain) was found in a study of T cell responses to AZD1222 COVID-19 vaccine. Overall study: Whether given at about 4 or about 12 weeks, second doses were pooled.

TCRdb keeps only in-frame clones here, not all; method: immunoSEQ multiplex PCR. The data contain about 110,000 clones, 80% to 90% of them singletons. Germline CDR1 and CDR2: MGHRA and YSYEKL. The CDR3 loop spans 14 amino acids. Trimming took off 1 base at V and 3 bases at J, with 6 bases between the two ends. General observations from the study: Among the donors, most were white British and more were female, and clonal diversity was possibly underestimated. Dominant at 160-218 and 743-854, vaccine-associated CD4 TCRs also spanned spike. Sampling captured repertoires only after the peak T cell response.

In the case of this clone: Its specificity is not known.

The specimen comprised peripheral blood, sampled on day 0 of AZD1222 vaccination. This receptor was taken from an adult in good health. The rearrangement links TRBV4-1 to TRBJ2-2; D not certain. CDR3 sequence reads: CASSQVGYTGELFF. As DNA, the CDR3 is TGCGCCAGCAGCCAAGTGGGCTACACCGGGGAGCTGTTTTTT.